The 5 T cell receptor beta chains given below trace back to one sample, sequenced in a study of blood T cell repertoires in COVID-19. The table came from immunoSEQ multiplex PCR; TCRdb's copy has only in-frame clones and leaves some out. The sample has about 46,000 clones; over 70% are singletons. Sequencing was performed on peripheral blood. The receptors originated from a woman of 80 years or more with acute or convalescent COVID-19.

This sequence joins TRBV5-5 and TRBJ1-3, with a tentative D call TRBD1 (6 bases). The CDR3 covers 14 residues. V lost 4 bases, J lost 0 bases, and 8 bases lay in between. From germline, CDR1 is SGHKS and CDR2 YYEKEE (reference sequence). This chain's CDR3 is CASSGQLSGNTIYF. In DNA form, the CDR3 reads TGTGCCAGCAGCGGACAGCTCTCTGGAAACACCATATATTTT.

The chain is built from TRBV29-1 and TRBJ2-1; tentative D call: TRBD2 (6 bases). Deletions cut 3 bases from V and 0 bases from J, with 12 bases between. Germline V gene sequence: CDR1 SQVTM, CDR2 ANQGSEA. This CDR3 spans 15 amino acids. The CDR3 sequence is CSVDRGTLSYNEQFF. In DNA form, the CDR3 reads TGCAGCGTTGACCGGGGGACTCTCTCCTACAATGAGCAGTTCTTC.

V gene TRBV7-9 combines with J gene TRBJ2-4, with D unclear. Trimming left V 5 bases short and J 4 bases short, with 15 bases between. CDR1 and CDR2 (germline): SEHNR, FQNEAQ (reference sequence). The CDR3 covers 15 residues. The CDR3 bases are TGTGCCAGCAGCGTACCCGACATCGGAAAAAACATTCAGTACTTC. This codes for CASSVPDIGKNIQYF.

V gene TRBV5-1 combines with J gene TRBJ2-2; D may be TRBD2 (5 bases). The CDR3 contains 14 residues. Trimming stripped 1 base from V and 4 bases from J, with 8 bases between. Germline CDR1 and CDR2: SGHRS and YFSETQ. The CDR3 region is CASSLIGLTGELFF. In nucleotides, the CDR3 is TGCGCCAGCAGCTTGATCGGACTCACCGGGGAGCTGTTTTTT.

J is TRBJ1-5 and V is TRBV30; D unclear. Germline values: CDR1 GTSNPN, CDR2 SVGIG (reference sequence). This CDR3 has 16 amino acids. Trimming stripped 2 bases from V and 6 bases from J, with 20 bases between. The CDR3 region is CAWSLGQAWESQPQHF. In nucleotides, the CDR3 is TGTGCCTGGAGTCTAGGGCAGGCCTGGGAGAGTCAGCCCCAGCATTTT.